The 15 T cell receptor beta chains given below trace back to one sample, sequenced in a study of OX40 agonist ivuxolimab in advanced cancers. The library was produced with the immunoSEQ multiplex PCR assay. TCRdb holds this immuneACCESS table with in-frame rearrangements only. Some clones are missing; in checked studies, unresolved V genes explain under half, and the rest has no known cause. This sample has some 76,000 clones in its table, and 84% of those were observed once. The top ten clones comprise 6.9% of the sample. Here the sequenced sample was CD4+ or CD8+ T cells sorted from blood, taken in a trial of the OX40 agonist ivuxolimab. The receptors here all came from an adult with an advanced solid tumor such as melanoma, head and neck, liver or kidney cancer.

J is TRBJ1-1 and V is TRBV18; the match to TRBD1 covers 8 bases. The length of the CDR3 is 15 residues. Germline V lookup: CDR1 KGHSH, CDR2 LQKENI. After removal of 3 bases from V and 4 bases from J, the junction contained 7 bases not matched to a gene. CDR3: CASSPTTGAGTEAFF. CDR3 nucleotides: TGTGCCAGCTCACCGACGACAGGGGCGGGCACTGAAGCTTTCTTT.

This rearrangement joins TRBV4-3 to TRBJ2-7; TRBD1 is a possible D gene (6 bases). Deletions cut 0 bases from V and 3 bases from J, with 9 bases between. This CDR3 spans 14 amino acids. CDR1 and CDR2 (germline): LGHNA, YSLEER. The CDR3 nucleotides are TGCGCCAGCAGCCAAGATCCGGGACACTACGAGCAGTACTTC. It translates to CASSQDPGHYEQYF.

V gene TRBV9 combines with J gene TRBJ1-2; D is uncertain. Trimming cost V 3 bases and J 7 bases, with 16 bases left between them. Germline V lookup: CDR1 SGDLS, CDR2 YYNGEE. The CDR3 has 14 amino acids. The DNA for the CDR3 is TGTGCCAGCAGCGACCCCGGGATGGGGAGTGGCTACACCTTC. It specifies CASSDPGMGSGYTF.

J is TRBJ2-7 and V is TRBV11-1; the D gene could be TRBD1 or TRBD2 (5 bases each). The CDR3 spans 15 residues. Germline V gene lookup returns CDR1 SGHAT and CDR2 FQDESV (reference sequence). V shed 0 bases and J shed 4 bases, with 13 bases lying between them. CDR3 in amino acids: CASSLAGQGDYEQYF. The CDR3 bases are TGTGCCAGCAGCTTAGCCGGGCAGGGAGATTACGAGCAGTACTTC.

CDR3 sequence reads: CASSTRLAVGTDTQYF. Here the CDR3 DNA reads TGTGCCAGCAGCACCCGACTAGCGGTCGGCACAGATACGCAGTATTTT. The chain has TRBV11-2 and TRBJ2-3; 9 positions match TRBD2. From germline, CDR1 is SGHAT and CDR2 FQNNGV. V gave up 5 bases and J gave up 1 base; unmatched junction bases: 7. The CDR3 is 16 residues long.

This chain uses TRBV4-2 with TRBJ2-3; the D gene is possibly TRBD2 (6 bases). V gave up 1 base and J gave up 10 bases, with 21 bases separating them. The CDR3 is 16 residues long. Germline CDR1 and CDR2: LGHNA and YNFKEQ. The CDR3 protein is CASSQVLDLASVPQYF. CDR3 coding DNA: TGTGCCAGCAGCCAAGTACTTGACCTGGCTAGCGTCCCGCAGTATTTT.

The V call is TRBV19, the J call TRBJ2-1, with D possibly being TRBD1 (5 bases). Germline V gene data show CDR1 as LNHDA and CDR2 as SQIVND (reference sequence). V lost 7 bases to trimming and J lost 8 bases, with 24 bases between them. The CDR3 has 16 amino acids. The CDR3 sequence is CASTTVWGAGDDEQFF. The CDR3, as DNA: TGTGCCAGTACCACGGTCTGGGGCGCAGGCGATGATGAGCAGTTCTTC. Combining the CDR3 with reference TRBV19 and TRBJ2-1 gives the whole variable domain DGGITQSPKYLFRKEGQNVTLSCEQNLNHDAMYWYRQDPGQGLRLIYYSQIVNDFQKGDIAEGYSVSREKKESFPLTVTSAQKNPTAFYLCASTTVWGAGDDEQFFGPGTRLTVL.

The rearrangement uses TRBV5-8 and TRBJ2-7; D is ambiguous. Germline V gives CDR1 SGHTS, CDR2 YDEGEE. The CDR3 sequence is 15 residues long. The V end was cut by 4 bases, the J end by 3 bases, with 17 bases between. The CDR3 region is CASSVEAIGVYEQYF. The CDR3 bases are TGTGCCAGCAGCGTAGAGGCAATCGGAGTCTACGAGCAGTACTTC.

This chain uses TRBV18 with TRBJ2-7; D not certain. Germline CDR1 is KGHSH and CDR2 is LQKENI. The CDR3 sequence is 18 residues long. Trimming shortened V by 1 base and J by 0 bases, and 19 bases separated the two germline ends. In DNA, the CDR3 is TGTGCCAGCTCACCACGCGGTTACCTCCCCCCGAGCTCCTACGAGCAGTACTTC. It specifies CASSPRGYLPPSSYEQYF.

The chain combines TRBV13 with TRBJ2-7; TRBD2 agrees at 10 bases. Germline V lookup: CDR1 PRHDT, CDR2 FYEKMQ (reference sequence). The CDR3 is 16 residues long. V lost 4 bases, J lost 0 bases, and 6 bases stayed unmatched. DNA of the CDR3: TGTGCCAGCAGCTACCCTGCTAGCGGGAGCTCCTACGAGCAGTACTTC. Protein sequence: CASSYPASGSSYEQYF. Using reference TRBV13 and TRBJ2-7 for the parts outside the CDR3, the full variable domain is AAGVIQSPRHLIKEKRETATLKCYPIPRHDTVYWYQQGPGQDPQFLISFYEKMQSDKGSIPDRFSAQQFSDYHSELNMSSLELGDSALYFCASSYPASGSSYEQYFGPGTRLTVT.

The rearrangement uses TRBV5-1 and TRBJ2-3, with a weak D call TRBD1 (6 bases). The V gene's germline CDR1 is SGHRS and CDR2 YFSETQ. Trimming took 1 base from V and 0 from J, leaving 9 bases between them. This CDR3 has 15 residues. This chain's CDR3 is CASSLTTGSTDTQYF. CDR3 nucleotide sequence: TGCGCCAGCAGCTTGACGACAGGAAGCACAGATACGCAGTATTTT. Looking up the rest from reference TRBV5-1 and TRBJ2-3 gives the full variable domain: KAGVTQTPRYLIKTRGQQVTLSCSPISGHRSVSWYQQTPGQGLQFLFEYFSETQRNKGNFPGRFSGRQFSNSRSEMNVSTLELGDSALYLCASSLTTGSTDTQYFGPGTRLTVL.

The chain joins TRBV9 to TRBJ2-5; D remains unclear. Trimming took 0 bases from V and 4 from J, leaving 13 bases between them. From germline, CDR1 is SGDLS and CDR2 YYNGEE. This CDR3 has 15 amino acids. CDR3 DNA sequence: TGTGCCAGCAGCGTAGAAAGTGGACCGGGAGAGACCCAGTACTTC. Translation: CASSVESGPGETQYF.

The chain couples TRBV4-1 to TRBJ2-5, with a possible D match to TRBD2 (5 bases). CDR3 size: 15 residues. V shed 4 bases and J shed 4 bases, with 16 bases lying between them. Germline CDR1 and CDR2: MGHRA and YSYEKL. CDR3 bases: TGCGCCAGCAGCCCCCTAGACGGGGAGCGAGAGACCCAGTACTTC. This translates into CASSPLDGERETQYF.

The chain combines TRBV5-1 with TRBJ2-3; D is possibly TRBD1 (5 bases). The germline CDR1 and CDR2 sequences are SGHRS and YFSETQ. V was cut by 0 bases and J by 2 bases, with 13 bases left in between. The CDR3 totals 16 residues. The CDR3 region has the DNA TGCGCCAGCAGCTTGGGCCAGGGCGTGGACACAGATACGCAGTATTTT. Its protein is CASSLGQGVDTDTQYF.

This clone was recorded once. V usage is TRBV11-3 and J usage is TRBJ1-1; D not certain. The V and J ends lost 6 bases and 9 bases respectively, with 14 bases between them. The V gene's germline CDR1 is SGHNT and CDR2 YENEEA. CDR3 length: 12 residues. The CDR3 spells CASRVGPQQAFF. The CDR3 region has the DNA TGTGCCAGCAGGGTAGGCCCTCAACAAGCTTTCTTT.